Shown below are 8 T cell receptor beta chains from a single sample sequenced in a study of tumor-infiltrating lymphocytes in primary liver carcinoma. Investigators took RNA and DNA out together from 20-30 mg of unsorted bulk tissue. Constant-region priming of roughly 490 ng total RNA yielded TCR beta cDNA. Amplification in three nested multiplex PCR rounds with slightly modified ARM-PCR gave rise to TCR beta libraries. A C-beta reverse primer was combined with TRBV1-TRBV30 forward primers in the first two PCR rounds, and each round had approximately 9 cycles. One entry per CDR3 protein, called by TCRdb with MiXCR from the multiplex PCR reads. Here the sample spans roughly 80,000 distinct CDR3 sequences, approximately 70% being singletons. Material: tumor-adjacent normal liver tissue. The receptors come from a middle-aged man with primary liver carcinoma and hepatitis B virus infection.

The chain uses TRBV29-1 and TRBJ2-1; 7 nucleotides match TRBD2. This CDR3 contains 14 residues. Looked up from germline, CDR1 is SQVTM and CDR2 is ANQGSEA. The V gene end was trimmed by 8 bases and the J gene end by 4 bases; junction bases not matched to a gene: 11. CDR3 DNA: TGCAGCATTGCCGTAGCTAGCGGTTACAATGAGCAGTTCTTC. As protein: CSIAVASGYNEQFF.

This clonotype was counted between two and nine times. At one end the junction does not follow the germline gene, possibly because of a read error. J is TRBJ2-3 and V is TRBV29-1, with D possibly being TRBD1 or TRBD2 (6 bases each). CDR3 length: 11 amino acids. CDR1 is SQVTM and CDR2 is ANQGSEA in the germline V gene. DNA for the CDR3: TGTAGCGGAACCCAGGGGTCCACGCAGTATTTT. It is translated as CSGTQGSTQYF.

With respect to this clonotype: A read error may produce the germline difference seen at one junction end. The V call is TRBV6-2 or TRBV6-3, the J call TRBJ2-2, with TRBD2 as a possible D gene (5 bases). This CDR3 is built from 13 residues. Germline V gene data show CDR1 as MNHEY and CDR2 as SVGEGT. Written as DNA, the CDR3 is TGTGGCAGCAGTTACTTCTTAAGCTGGGAGCTGGTTTTT. Translated: CGSSYFLSWELVF.

This clonotype showed up many times. V and J are TRBV29-1 and TRBJ2-5, with D unclear. The germline CDR1 and CDR2 sequences are SQVTM and ANQGSEA. Trimming stripped 2 bases from V and 1 base from J, with 8 bases between. The CDR3 is made up of 13 amino acids. This CDR3 reads CSVEWSVQETQYF. The CDR3 nucleotides read TGCAGCGTTGAATGGTCAGTCCAAGAGACCCAGTACTTC.

As concerns this clonotype: With a much larger clone just one base away, this may be a read error. In DNA, the CDR3 is TGCGCCAGCAGCCAAGCACAAACCGTCGATAATCCACCCCTCCACTTT. This encodes CASSQAQTVDNPPLHF. The rearrangement links TRBV4-3 to TRBJ1-6; D is unclear. The CDR3 sequence is 16 residues long. Germline V lookup: CDR1 LGHNA, CDR2 YSLEER.

Written as DNA, the CDR3 is TGTGCCAGCGGGCAGGGGGCAGACGTTACGCAGTATTTT. This codes for CASGQGADVTQYF. The J gene is TRBJ2-3, the V gene TRBV6-4; 8 bases are shared with TRBD1. From germline, CDR1 is MRHNA and CDR2 SNTAGT. J gave up 8 bases and V 8 bases, and 9 bases lay outside the gene matches. The length of the CDR3 is 13 residues.

This clonotype was detected ten times or more. V and J are TRBV29-1 and TRBJ2-1; D uncertain. Germline values: CDR1 SQVTM, CDR2 ANQGSEA. This CDR3 region has 14 residues. V shed 7 bases and J shed 10 bases, with 23 bases lying between them. The CDR3 DNA reads TGCAGCGCCCCGGATGGCGGCCGGGTAGGAGAGCAGTTCTTC. Translated: CSAPDGGRVGEQFF.

About this clonotype: A read error is possible here, since a much larger clone lies one base away. V and J are TRBV13 and TRBJ2-4, with D possibly being TRBD2 (5 bases). CDR3 length equals 14 residues. Per the germline V gene, CDR1 is PRHDT and CDR2 is FYEKMQ (reference sequence). In DNA form, the CDR3 reads TGTGCCAGCAGCCAGAATTTAGGAGGAAACGTTCAGTACTTC. Its translation is CASSQNLGGNVQYF. Combining the CDR3 with reference TRBV13 and TRBJ2-4 gives the whole variable domain AAGVIQSPRHLIKEKRETATLKCYPIPRHDTVYWYQQGPGQDPQFLISFYEKMQSDKGSIPDRFSAQQFSDYHSELNMSSLELGDSALYFCASSQNLGGNVQYFGAGTRLSVL.